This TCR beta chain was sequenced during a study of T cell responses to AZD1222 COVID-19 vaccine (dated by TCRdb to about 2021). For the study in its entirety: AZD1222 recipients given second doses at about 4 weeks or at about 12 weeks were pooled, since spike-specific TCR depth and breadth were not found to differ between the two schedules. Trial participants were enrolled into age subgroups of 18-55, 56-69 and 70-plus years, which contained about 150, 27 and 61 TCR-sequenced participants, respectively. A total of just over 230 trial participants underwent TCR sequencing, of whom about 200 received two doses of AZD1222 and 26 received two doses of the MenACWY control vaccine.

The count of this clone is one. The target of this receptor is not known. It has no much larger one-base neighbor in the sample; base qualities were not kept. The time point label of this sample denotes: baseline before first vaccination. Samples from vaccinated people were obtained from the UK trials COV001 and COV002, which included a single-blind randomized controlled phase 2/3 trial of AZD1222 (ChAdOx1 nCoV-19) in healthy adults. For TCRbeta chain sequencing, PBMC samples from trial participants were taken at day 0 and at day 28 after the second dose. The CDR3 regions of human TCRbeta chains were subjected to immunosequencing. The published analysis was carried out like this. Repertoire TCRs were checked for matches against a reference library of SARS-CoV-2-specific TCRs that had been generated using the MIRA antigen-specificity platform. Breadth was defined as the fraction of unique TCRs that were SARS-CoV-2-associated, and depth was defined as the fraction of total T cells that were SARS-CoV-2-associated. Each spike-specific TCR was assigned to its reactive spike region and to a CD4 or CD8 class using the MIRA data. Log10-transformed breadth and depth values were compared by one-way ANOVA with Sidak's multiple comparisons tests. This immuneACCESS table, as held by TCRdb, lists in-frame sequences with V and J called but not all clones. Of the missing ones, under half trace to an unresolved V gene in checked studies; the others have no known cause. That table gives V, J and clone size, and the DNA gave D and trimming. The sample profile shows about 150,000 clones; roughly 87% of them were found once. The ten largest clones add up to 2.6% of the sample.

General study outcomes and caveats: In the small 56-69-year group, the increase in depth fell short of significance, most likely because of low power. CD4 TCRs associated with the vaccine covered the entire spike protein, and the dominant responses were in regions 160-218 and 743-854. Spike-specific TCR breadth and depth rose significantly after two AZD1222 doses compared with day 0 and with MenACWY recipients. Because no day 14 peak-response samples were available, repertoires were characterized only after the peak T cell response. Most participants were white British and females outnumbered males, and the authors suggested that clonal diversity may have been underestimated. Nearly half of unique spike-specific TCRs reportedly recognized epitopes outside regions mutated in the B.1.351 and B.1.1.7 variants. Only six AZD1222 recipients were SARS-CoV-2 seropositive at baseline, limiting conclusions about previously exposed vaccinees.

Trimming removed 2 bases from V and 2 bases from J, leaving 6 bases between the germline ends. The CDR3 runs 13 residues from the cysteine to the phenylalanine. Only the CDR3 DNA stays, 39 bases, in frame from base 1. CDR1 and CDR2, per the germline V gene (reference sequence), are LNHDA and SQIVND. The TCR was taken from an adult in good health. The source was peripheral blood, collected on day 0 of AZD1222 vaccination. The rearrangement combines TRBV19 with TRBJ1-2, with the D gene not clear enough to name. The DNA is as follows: TGTGCCAGTAGTATAACATCAAACTATGGCTACACCTTC. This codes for CASSITSNYGYTF.